This T cell receptor (beta chain) appears in the sequencing data of a study of cytotoxic CD8 clonotypes in ibrutinib-treated CLL. Study observations and caveats: Sustained-remission and progressing patients were not sampled at matched times. The study found public clonotypes uncommon, contracting or stable on treatment.

This CDR3 comprises 17 residues. CDR1 and CDR2 from the germline V gene are LGHNT and FRNRAP. Trimming took off 6 bases at V and 1 base at J, with 21 bases between the two ends. Investigators sought sequencing depths of between 1 in 200,000 and 1 in 1 million T cells. Assay used: immunoSEQ multiplex PCR; TCRdb lists only in-frame clones, some missing. The sample has about 140,000 clones, around 90% seen once; the top ten hold approximately 10%. For this clone: Its target is unknown.

The material sequenced was PBMCs, taken after 12 months of ibrutinib treatment. This rearrangement joins TRBV12-5 to TRBJ1-2, with D tentatively TRBD1 (6 bases). The TCR comes from a human donor with chronic lymphocytic leukemia. Here the CDR3 reads CASGFWGGRDFNYGYTF. CDR3 in DNA: TGTGCTAGTGGGTTCTGGGGGGGCAGGGACTTTAACTATGGCTACACCTTC.